This TCR beta chain was obtained from a study of blood T cell repertoires in COVID-19. This CDR3 has 14 residues. Per germline, CDR1 SQVTM and CDR2 ANQGSEA. V was clipped by 2 bases and J by 8 bases, with 16 bases between them. The assay was immunoSEQ multiplex PCR, and TCRdb's table has in-frame clones only and misses some. The sample records over 100,000 clones, roughly 84% being singletons. Input material: peripheral blood. This chain uses TRBV29-1 with TRBJ2-1; TRBD2 is a possible D gene (5 bases). This TCR came from a man aged 60 to 75 with acute or convalescent COVID-19. The DNA of the CDR3 is TGCAGCGTTGAAATCCCTAGCTCTAACGATGAGCAGTTCTTC. This sequence encodes CSVEIPSSNDEQFF.